One T cell receptor beta chain is described in this entry. The antigen remains unidentified. A much larger clone differs by one base, so this may be a read error. The sample comes from a study of CD8 T cells in ankylosing spondylitis. Notes on the study in general: Blood from ankylosing spondylitis patients appeared to carry a characteristic roughly eight-variant TCR beta motif.

TCRdb analysed the 5' RACE reads with MiXCR anew, one entry per CDR3 protein. This sample has 200,000 to 250,000 distinct CDR3 sequences; more than 5.5% occur once, and the top ten carry 14%. Germline CDR1 is MNHEY and CDR2 is SMNVEV (reference sequence). This CDR3 is built from 15 residues. Trimming removed 5 bases from V and 2 bases from J; junction bases left unmatched: 3. The rearrangement links TRBV27 to TRBJ2-6; 7 bases are a match to TRBD1. The TCR originated in a male donor with ankylosing spondylitis. Sequenced sample: blood, either unsorted or a sorted T cell fraction (not recorded which). Written as DNA, the CDR3 is TGTGCCAGCAGTCACGACAGGGCTGGGGCCAACGTCCTGACTTTC. This codes for CASSHDRAGANVLTF.